These T cell receptor beta chains were read from a single sample in a study of blood T cell repertoires in COVID-19. Data came from immunoSEQ multiplex PCR; TCRdb stores just in-frame clones and leaves some out. The sample lists over 100,000 clones; 80% to 85% were seen once. Sequenced sample: peripheral blood. These TCRs come from an older woman with acute or convalescent COVID-19. Both conserved end residues are part of each CDR3. D genes are given only for firm matches. Rows give clone size only sometimes, using once, few, many, or a class for an expanded clone.

size,V,D,J,CDR3,DNA
once,TRBV7-6,TRBD2,TRBJ2-5,CASSTLSGGKETQYF,TGTGCCAGCAGCACCCTAAGCGGGGGAAAGGAGACCCAGTACTTC
NA,TRBV3-1/TRBV3-2,NA,TRBJ1-2,CASSPNAGPGYGYTF,TGTGCCAGCAGCCCGAACGCGGGGCCCGGATATGGCTACACCTTC
NA,TRBV2,NA,TRBJ2-7,CASSEWPNEQYF,TGTGCCAGCAGTGAATGGCCGAACGAGCAGTACTTC
NA,TRBV6-5,TRBD2,TRBJ2-3,CASSRSGGPTDTQYF,TGTGCCAGCAGCCGGTCGGGGGGTCCCACAGATACGCAGTATTTT
NA,TRBV7-3,TRBD1,TRBJ1-5,CAGLLPGQESNQPQHF,TGTGCCGGCCTACTTCCGGGACAGGAAAGCAATCAGCCCCAGCATTTT
NA,TRBV6-5,NA,TRBJ1-2,CASTAGLFYGYTF,TGTGCCAGCACTGCGGGACTCTTCTATGGCTACACCTTC
few,TRBV6-6,TRBD1,TRBJ2-7,CASSYPATGSVDEQYF,TGTGCCAGCAGTTACCCAGCGACAGGGAGCGTTGACGAGCAGTACTTC
NA,TRBV5-5,TRBD2,TRBJ2-7,CASSFTGTSSYEQYF,TGTGCCAGCAGCTTTACCGGGACTAGCTCCTACGAGCAGTACTTC
NA,TRBV5-1,TRBD1,TRBJ1-1,CASSLAAGGTNTEAFF,TGCGCCAGCAGCTTGGCGGCAGGGGGTACGAACACTGAAGCTTTCTTT
NA,TRBV7-9,TRBD1,TRBJ1-2,CASSPSRQGYGYTF,TGTGCCAGCAGCCCATCACGACAGGGGTATGGCTACACCTTC
NA,TRBV27,NA,TRBJ1-1,CASSFNRATEAFF,TGTGCCAGCAGTTTTAACAGGGCCACTGAAGCTTTCTTT
NA,TRBV3-1/TRBV3-2,TRBD2,TRBJ2-2,CASSQEAGGLVTGELFF,TGTGCCAGCAGCCAAGAGGCGGGGGGGCTTGTCACCGGGGAGCTGTTTTTT
NA,TRBV4-1,TRBD2,TRBJ2-3,CASSQDPAGRTDTQYF,TGCGCCAGCAGCCAAGACCCAGCGGGGCGCACAGATACGCAGTATTTT